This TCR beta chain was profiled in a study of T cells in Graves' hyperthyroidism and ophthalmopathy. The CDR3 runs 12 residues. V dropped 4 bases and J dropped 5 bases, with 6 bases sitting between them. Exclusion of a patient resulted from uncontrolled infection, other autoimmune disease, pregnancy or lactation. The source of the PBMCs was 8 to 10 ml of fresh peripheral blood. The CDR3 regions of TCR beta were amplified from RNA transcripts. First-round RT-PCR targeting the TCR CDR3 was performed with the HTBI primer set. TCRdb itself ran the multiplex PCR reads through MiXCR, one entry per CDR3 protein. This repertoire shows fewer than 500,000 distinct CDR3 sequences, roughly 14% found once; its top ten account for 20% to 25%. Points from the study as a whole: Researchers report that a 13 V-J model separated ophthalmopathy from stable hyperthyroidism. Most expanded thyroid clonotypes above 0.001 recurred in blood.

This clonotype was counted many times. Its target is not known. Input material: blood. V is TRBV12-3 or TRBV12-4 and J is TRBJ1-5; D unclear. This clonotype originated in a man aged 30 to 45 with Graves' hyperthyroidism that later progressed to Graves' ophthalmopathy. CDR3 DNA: TGTGCCAGCAGTTGGGGTGATCAGCCCCAGCATTTT. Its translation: CASSWGDQPQHF.